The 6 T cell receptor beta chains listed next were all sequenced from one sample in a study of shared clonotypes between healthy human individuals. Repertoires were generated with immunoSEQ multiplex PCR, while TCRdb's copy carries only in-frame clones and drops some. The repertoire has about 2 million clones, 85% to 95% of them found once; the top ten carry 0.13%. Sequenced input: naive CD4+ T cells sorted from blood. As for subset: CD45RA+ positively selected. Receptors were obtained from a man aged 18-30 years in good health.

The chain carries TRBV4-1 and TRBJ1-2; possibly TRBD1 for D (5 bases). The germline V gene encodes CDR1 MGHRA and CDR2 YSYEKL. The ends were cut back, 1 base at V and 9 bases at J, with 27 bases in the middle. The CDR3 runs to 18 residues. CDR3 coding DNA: TGCGCCAGCAGCCAAGGACGCGCGGGGGACCCAAGAGGTAGTAGCTACACCTTC. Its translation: CASSQGRAGDPRGSSYTF.

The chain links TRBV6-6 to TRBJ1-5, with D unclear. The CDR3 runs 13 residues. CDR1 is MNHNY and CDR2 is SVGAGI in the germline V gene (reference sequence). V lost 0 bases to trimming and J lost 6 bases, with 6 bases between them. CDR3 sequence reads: CASSYSPGQPQHF. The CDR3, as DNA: TGTGCCAGCAGTTACTCCCCGGGTCAGCCCCAGCATTTT.

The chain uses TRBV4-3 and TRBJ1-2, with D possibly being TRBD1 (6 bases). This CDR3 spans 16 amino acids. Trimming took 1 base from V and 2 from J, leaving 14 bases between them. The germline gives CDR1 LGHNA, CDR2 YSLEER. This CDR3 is CASSQGLVGTNYGYTF. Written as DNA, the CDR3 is TGCGCCAGCAGCCAAGGTTTGGTCGGGACAAACTATGGCTACACCTTC.

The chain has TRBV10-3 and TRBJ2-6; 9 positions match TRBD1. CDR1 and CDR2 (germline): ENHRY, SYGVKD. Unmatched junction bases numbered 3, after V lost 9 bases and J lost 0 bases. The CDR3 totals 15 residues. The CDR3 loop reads CAIRTGDSGANVLTF. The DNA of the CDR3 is TGTGCCATTAGGACAGGGGACTCTGGGGCCAACGTCCTGACTTTC.

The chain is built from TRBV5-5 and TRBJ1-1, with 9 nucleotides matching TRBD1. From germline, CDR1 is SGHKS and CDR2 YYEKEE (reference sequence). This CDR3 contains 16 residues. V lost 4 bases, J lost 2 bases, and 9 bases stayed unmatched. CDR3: CASSPTGTGRNTEAFF. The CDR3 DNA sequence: TGTGCCAGCAGCCCCACCGGGACAGGGCGAAACACTGAAGCTTTCTTT.

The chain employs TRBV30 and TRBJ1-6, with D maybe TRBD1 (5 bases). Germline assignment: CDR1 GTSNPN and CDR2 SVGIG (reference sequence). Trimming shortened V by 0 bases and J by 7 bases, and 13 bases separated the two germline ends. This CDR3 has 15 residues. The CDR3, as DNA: TGTGCCTGGAGTGTACGCGGGACGGTGAATTCACCCCTCCACTTT. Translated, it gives CAWSVRGTVNSPLHF.